The T cell receptor (beta chain) under discussion was sequenced for a study of graft-versus-host responses after intestinal transplantation. Study context: As for transplant type, recipients had multivisceral, liver-intestinal, or isolated intestinal grafts. Tacrolimus and steroids were given for about 3 years to all recipients after anti-thymocyte globulin induction.

Assay used: immunoSEQ multiplex PCR; TCRdb lists only in-frame clones, some missing. The data hold some 86,000 clones, with around 89% observed a single time. Turning to this clone: Its antigen is not known.

V was pared by 6 bases and J by 2 bases, with 12 bases between. Germline V gives CDR1 SQVTM, CDR2 ANQGSEA. The CDR3 is 13 amino acids. Study-wide findings and caveats: GvH clonotypes were identified within recipient marrow, with a subset emerging first in ileum or blood.

The clonotype originates from a human donor who was the organ donor for an intestinal transplant. Specimen: unstimulated CD4+ T cells sorted from spleen or lymph node cells, collected before transplant. The chain has TRBV29-1 and TRBJ2-3; TRBD2 might be the D (5 bases). In nucleotides, the CDR3 is TGCAGCGTCCGGGGTTTGAACACAGATACGCAGTATTTT. Encoded protein: CSVRGLNTDTQYF.